These 24 T cell receptor beta chains were sequenced from one sample in a study of T cell responses to AZD1222 COVID-19 vaccine (dated by TCRdb to about 2021). Libraries were built with the immunoSEQ multiplex PCR assay. In TCRdb, the immuneACCESS table is reduced to in-frame sequences with V and J assigned. These tables do not hold every clone; where another copy was compared, an unresolved V gene accounts for under half, and the others remain unexplained. Within this sample are about 99,000 clones, with approximately 88% of them counted one time only. 20% to 25% of the sample rests with the top ten. The sample's time point label, in plain terms: baseline before first vaccination. Sample: peripheral blood, taken on day 0 of AZD1222 vaccination. Receptors were obtained from an adult in good health.

This sequence joins TRBV28 and TRBJ1-5; tentatively, D is TRBD1 (6 bases). The CDR3 length is 12 residues. CDR1 is MDHEN, CDR2 SYDVKM, per germline. The V end lost 7 bases, the J end lost 5 bases, and 9 bases lay between the germline ends. The CDR3 DNA reads as TGTGCCAGCAAGGGGGGCGATCAGCCCCAGCATTTT. Translated: CASKGGDQPQHF.

The chain carries TRBV5-4 and TRBJ2-5; D gene uncertain. Trimming cost V 4 bases and J 1 base, with 8 bases left between them. There are 13 residues in the CDR3. Looked up from germline, CDR1 is SGHNT and CDR2 is YYREEE (reference sequence). The CDR3 DNA sequence: TGTGCCAGCAGCCCGACCGTCCAAGAGACCCAGTACTTC. Protein sequence: CASSPTVQETQYF.

The gene calls are TRBV18 and TRBJ2-7; D is ambiguous. This CDR3 comprises 13 residues. In germline, CDR1 is KGHSH, CDR2 LQKENI. Trimming shortened V by 5 bases and J by 0 bases, and 8 bases separated the two germline ends. The DNA for the CDR3 is TGTGCCAGCTCATCATGGGCCTCCTACGAGCAGTACTTC. Its protein is CASSSWASYEQYF.

V and J are TRBV12-3 or TRBV12-4 and TRBJ2-5, with D uncertain. V was pared by 5 bases and J by 4 bases, with 11 bases between. This CDR3 has 13 amino acids. CDR3 DNA sequence: TGTGCCAGCAGTGGGGTAGAGAGAGAGACCCAGTACTTC. Its protein product is CASSGVERETQYF.

The V gene is TRBV4-1, the J gene TRBJ1-6; D call uncertain. Trimming pared 4 bases from V and 0 bases from J, leaving 4 bases between. The CDR3 consists of 14 residues. Germline loops: CDR1 MGHRA, CDR2 YSYEKL. The DNA for the CDR3 is TGCGCCAGCAGCCTAGACTCCTATAATTCACCCCTCCACTTT. The encoded protein is CASSLDSYNSPLHF.

This chain uses TRBV14 with TRBJ1-2; D gene uncertain. The ends were cut back, 0 bases at V and 5 bases at J, with 13 bases in the middle. CDR3 length: 15 residues. CDR1 and CDR2 from the germline V gene are SGHDN and FVKESK. CDR3 sequence (DNA): TGTGCCAGCAGCCAAGAAGCAGACCCCTATTATGGCTACACCTTC. Protein sequence: CASSQEADPYYGYTF.

This rearrangement joins TRBV29-1 to TRBJ1-2, with D perhaps TRBD1 (5 bases). Germline assignment: CDR1 SQVTM and CDR2 ANQGSEA. CDR3 length: 12 amino acids. The V and J ends lost 2 bases and 4 bases respectively, with 8 bases between them. This CDR3 is CSVERGGYGYTF. The CDR3, as DNA: TGCAGCGTTGAAAGGGGTGGCTATGGCTACACCTTC.

This clone was seen a few times. The chain combines TRBV5-5 with TRBJ1-1; 8 bases agree with TRBD1. The CDR3 is made up of 15 amino acids. Germline V CDR1 and CDR2: SGHKS, YYEKEE (reference sequence). The V and J ends lost 1 base and 5 bases, in that order; junction bases with no gene match: 7. Here the CDR3 reads CASSLFQGAGTEAFF. The CDR3 DNA follows: TGTGCCAGCAGCTTGTTTCAGGGGGCGGGAACTGAAGCTTTCTTT.

This clone was detected once. The chain combines TRBV7-9 with TRBJ1-2; a possible D gene is TRBD1 (6 bases). This CDR3 comprises 13 residues. The germline gives CDR1 SEHNR, CDR2 FQNEAQ (reference sequence). The V gene lost 6 bases and the J gene lost 5 bases, with 13 bases spanning the gap. CDR3 in amino acids: CASRIEGGYGYTF. CDR3 bases: TGTGCCAGCAGAATAGAAGGGGGGTATGGCTACACCTTC.

The chain combines TRBV5-4 with TRBJ1-4; TRBD1 agrees at 7 bases. The germline V gene encodes CDR1 SGHNT and CDR2 YYREEE (reference sequence). There are 14 residues in the CDR3. Trimming cost V 4 bases and J 8 bases; bases outside gene matches: 8. The CDR3 DNA follows: TGTGCCAGCAGCGCGTCGTACAGGGGAGAAAAACTGTTTTTT. It translates to CASSASYRGEKLFF.

The genes are TRBV28 and TRBJ1-6; D unresolved. This CDR3 contains 14 residues. The germline V gene has CDR1 MDHEN and CDR2 SYDVKM. V lost 4 bases, J lost 0 bases, and 4 bases lay in between. For the CDR3, the DNA is TGTGCCAGCAGTTCCGGCTCCTATAATTCACCCCTCCACTTT. This translates into CASSSGSYNSPLHF.

The chain is built from TRBV27 and TRBJ1-1; D perhaps matches TRBD1 (5 bases). Germline CDR1 reads MNHEY; CDR2 reads SMNVEV (reference sequence). With 3 bases removed from V and 8 bases from J, the gap between germline ends came to 10 bases. CDR3 size: 12 residues. The CDR3 DNA is TGTGCCAGCAGTTTGGTCGGGGGAGAAGCTTTCTTT. This sequence encodes CASSLVGGEAFF.

The chain couples TRBV4-3 to TRBJ1-3; maybe TRBD1 (5 bases). Trimming left V 0 bases short and J 0 bases short, with 9 bases between. This CDR3 region has 16 residues. CDR1 is LGHNA, CDR2 YSLEER, per germline. CDR3 in DNA: TGCGCCAGCAGCCAAGAGCAGGGTCTCTCTGGAAACACCATATATTTT. Its translation is CASSQEQGLSGNTIYF.

CDR3 region: CASSLGGDQPQHF. CDR3 nucleotides: TGCGCCAGCAGCTTGGGAGGGGATCAGCCCCAGCATTTT. The V call is TRBV5-1, the J call TRBJ1-5, with D perhaps TRBD1 (5 bases). Deletions cut 0 bases from V and 5 bases from J, with 6 bases between. The CDR3 extends over 13 amino acids. CDR1 is SGHRS and CDR2 is YFSETQ in the germline V gene.

In regard to this clone: In the same sample, other DNA sequences code for this CDR3. The chain has TRBV24-1 and TRBJ2-2; D is unclear. Trimming took off 9 bases at V and 0 bases at J, with 7 bases between the two ends. Germline V CDR1 and CDR2: KGHDR, SFDVKD. The CDR3 contains 13 residues. DNA of the CDR3: TGTGCCACCGGAACTGCGAACACCGGGGAGCTGTTTTTT. It is translated as CATGTANTGELFF.

The CDR3 DNA sequence: TGTGCCATCCGACCTGCAGCCTCCTACGAGCAGTACTTC. This encodes CAIRPAASYEQYF. The genes are TRBV10-3 and TRBJ2-7, with D unresolved. Trimming cost V 8 bases and J 0 bases, with 11 bases left between them. CDR1 and CDR2 (germline): ENHRY, SYGVKD. The CDR3 sequence is 13 residues long.

This sequence joins TRBV20-1 and TRBJ1-2; D possibly corresponds to TRBD1 (6 bases). The CDR3 length is 11 residues. The germline CDR1 and CDR2 sequences are DFQATT and SNEGSKA (reference sequence). The CDR3 bases are TGCAGCCCTGGGGGCAACTATGGCTACACCTTC. It specifies CSPGGNYGYTF.

This clone was observed once. The J gene is TRBJ1-1, the V gene TRBV11-2, with 8 bases fitting TRBD1. CDR1 is SGHAT and CDR2 is FQNNGV in the germline V gene. The trim removed 10 bases at V and 2 bases at J, leaving 15 bases unmatched. The CDR3 is 16 residues long. For the CDR3, the DNA is TGTGCCACCTCAAAGTTCCCGGGACAGGCAAACACTGAAGCTTTCTTT. Encoded protein: CATSKFPGQANTEAFF.

In this sample, this clone turned up once. This chain joins TRBV19 and TRBJ1-2; D may be TRBD1 (6 bases). The germline CDR1 and CDR2 sequences are LNHDA and SQIVND (reference sequence). The V and J ends lost 8 bases and 1 base respectively, with 11 bases between them. The CDR3 is 13 residues long. The CDR3: CASRTAYNYGYTF. CDR3 sequence (DNA): TGTGCCAGTCGGACAGCCTATAACTATGGCTACACCTTC. Full variable domain (rest looked up from reference TRBV19 and TRBJ1-2): DGGITQSPKYLFRKEGQNVTLSCEQNLNHDAMYWYRQDPGQGLRLIYYSQIVNDFQKGDIAEGYSVSREKKESFPLTVTSAQKNPTAFYLCASRTAYNYGYTFGSGTRLTVV.

This chain joins TRBV7-2 and TRBJ1-2; no clear D gene. Trimming stripped 7 bases from V and 7 bases from J, with 10 bases between. This CDR3 is built from 11 residues. Germline CDR1 is SGHTA and CDR2 is FQGNSA. The CDR3 sequence: CASNDWGGYTF. The CDR3 bases are TGTGCCAGCAACGATTGGGGTGGCTACACCTTC. Full variable domain (remainder filled in from reference TRBV7-2 and TRBJ1-2): GAGVSQSPSNKVTEKGKDVELRCDPISGHTALYWYRQSLGQGLEFLIYFQGNSAPDKSGLPSDRFSAERTGGSVSTLTIQRTQQEDSAVYLCASNDWGGYTFGSGTRLTVV.

This clone appeared a single time. The chain couples TRBV15 to TRBJ2-7; 7 bases align to TRBD1. This CDR3 comprises 12 residues. The germline V gene encodes CDR1 LNHNV and CDR2 YYDKDF (reference sequence). J lost 4 bases, V lost 5 bases, and 2 bases had no gene match. DNA for the CDR3: TGTGCCACCAGCCCAGGGGGATACGAGCAGTACTTC. As protein: CATSPGGYEQYF. Together with reference TRBV15 and TRBJ2-7, the CDR3 gives the full variable domain: DAMVIQNPRYQVTQFGKPVTLSCSQTLNHNVMYWYQQKSSQAPKLLFHYYDKDFNNEADTPDNFQSRRPNTSFCFLDIRSPGLGDTAMYLCATSPGGYEQYFGPGTRLTVT.

The chain carries TRBV19 and TRBJ2-1, with D maybe TRBD1 (7 bases). Per germline, CDR1 LNHDA and CDR2 SQIVND (reference sequence). Trimming took off 5 bases at V and 4 bases at J, with 12 bases between the two ends. This CDR3 is 14 amino acids long. CDR3 in amino acids: CASSQGGAYNEQFF. For the CDR3, the DNA is TGTGCCAGTAGTCAGGGGGGAGCTTACAATGAGCAGTTCTTC.

V usage is TRBV7-9 and J usage is TRBJ2-5; 8 nucleotides match TRBD1. CDR1 and CDR2 from the germline V gene are SEHNR and FQNEAQ (reference sequence). This CDR3 has 14 residues. Losses at the gene ends were 5 bases for V and 2 bases for J; bases not matched to a gene: 4. The CDR3 DNA is TGTGCCAGCAGCCTAGGACAGGGACAAGAGACCCAGTACTTC. Translation gives CASSLGQGQETQYF.

The chain recombines TRBV11-2 with TRBJ1-1; D call uncertain. V lost 0 bases and J 7 bases, leaving 9 bases between the germline ends. The CDR3 has 13 amino acids. From germline, CDR1 is SGHAT and CDR2 FQNNGV. The CDR3 DNA reads as TGTGCCAGCAGCTTAGACTCCCTGGGTGAAGCTTTCTTT. Translated: CASSLDSLGEAFF.